This section outlines one TCR beta chain sequence together with its context. Its antigen is unidentified. This CDR3 contains 14 residues. The V end was cut by 2 bases, the J end by 5 bases, with 13 bases between. Germline V lookup: CDR1 LNHDA, CDR2 SQIVND (reference sequence). Both 60 Vbeta primers and 13 Jbeta primers went into the PCR. As handled by the study authors: Some 10 million shared chains were among the approximately 76 million unique TCR beta chains that a later analysis counted. Sequencing was performed with immunoSEQ multiplex PCR; in TCRdb, only in-frame clones are kept and a portion is missing. V and J calls and clone size follow that table, whereas D and trimming were derived from the DNA. The sample records 83,000 or so clones, about four fifths being singletons. The data belong to a study of cytomegalovirus exposure and HLA in healthy donors. Overall study context: An earlier analysis found some 100 million unique TCR beta sequences from about 190 million T cells.

General observations from the study: Listed as cytomegalovirus-associated were over 150 TCR beta chains.

The V call is TRBV19, the J call TRBJ2-7; a weak D match, TRBD2 (5 bases). Sequenced sample: PBMCs. The TCR was taken from a woman aged 30 to 39 in good health and CMV-seronegative. CDR3 loop: CASSIRGYGNEQYF. The CDR3 DNA reads as TGTGCCAGTAGTATAAGAGGGTATGGGAACGAGCAGTACTTC.